This TCR beta chain was sequenced in a study of blood T cell repertoires in COVID-19. Study-level background: The cDNA or gDNA used as material had been derived from T cells, B-cell-depleted T cells, or PBMCs.

Sequencing was performed with immunoSEQ multiplex PCR; in TCRdb, only in-frame clones are kept and a portion is missing. The data show more than 45,000 clones, approximately 90% seen once. The trim removed 5 bases at V and 5 bases at J, leaving 9 bases unmatched. The germline gives CDR1 LNHDA, CDR2 SQIVND (reference sequence). The CDR3 runs 17 residues. This TCR was recovered from a man in his sixties with acute or convalescent COVID-19. The sample consisted of peripheral blood. This rearrangement joins TRBV19 to TRBJ2-5; 15 bases align to TRBD2. DNA of the CDR3: TGTGCCAGTAGTTCCTCGGGACTAGCGGGAGGCCGGGAGACCCAGTACTTC. Translated, it gives CASSSSGLAGGRETQYF.